These T cell receptor beta chains were read from a single sample in a study of Ad26.COV2.S vaccination and SARS-CoV-2 variants. Clones were read by immunoSEQ multiplex PCR, and TCRdb kept only the in-frame ones, dropping some. The sample has 330,000 or so clones, roughly 90% seen once. The material sequenced was peripheral blood, taken in a trial of Ad26.COV2.S vaccine versus placebo. These receptor sequences come from a person aged 18 to 59 who received the Ad26.COV2.S COVID-19 vaccine or a placebo. The CDR3 runs from the conserved cysteine through the conserved F or W. D genes are given only for firm matches. Size tells how often a clone was seen (once, few, many) or the class of an expanded clone, and some rows leave it out.

TRBD2	TRBV30	once	TRBJ2-6	TGTGCCTGGAGGGCGCGGGAGGGCCGGGGAGGGGCCAACGTCCTGACTTTC	CAWRAREGRGGANVLTF
NA	TRBV7-6	NA	TRBJ1-5	TGTGCCAGCAGCTTATTTCAGGGCAGCTATAGCAATCAGCCCCAGCATTTT	CASSLFQGSYSNQPQHF
NA	TRBV6-6	NA	TRBJ1-2	TGTGCCAGCAGTTACGCCGGGGACGCTAACTATGGCTACACCTTC	CASSYAGDANYGYTF
NA	TRBV9	NA	TRBJ2-2	TGTGCCAGCAGCCCCAGGGGCACGAACACCGGGGAGCTGTTTTTT	CASSPRGTNTGELFF
TRBD2	TRBV3-1/TRBV3-2	NA	TRBJ2-5	TGTGCCAGCACCCTAAGCGGGGCAGGTCAGGAGACCCAGTACTTC	CASTLSGAGQETQYF
NA	TRBV12-3/TRBV12-4	once	TRBJ1-2	TGTGCCAGCAGTTTTGCAGGGGCGGAGGGCTACACCTTC	CASSFAGAEGYTF
NA	TRBV27	NA	TRBJ2-7	TGTGCCAGCAGTTTACGGGGCTCCAACGAGCAGTACTTC	CASSLRGSNEQYF
NA	TRBV4-1	NA	TRBJ1-1	TGCGCCAGCAGCCAGCCCCGACTAGGGCGGGACACTGAAGCTTTCTTT	CASSQPRLGRDTEAFF
NA	TRBV12-5	few	TRBJ1-4	TGTGCTAGTGGTTTGGTACTCCGGGGTAATGAAAAACTGTTTTTT	CASGLVLRGNEKLFF
NA	TRBV27	NA	TRBJ1-5	TGTGCCAGCAGTCCTTCTTTCTGGGGTAGCAATCAGCCCCAGCATTTT	CASSPSFWGSNQPQHF
NA	TRBV6-1	NA	TRBJ2-3	TGTGCCAGCAGTTTCCAGGGACTTCCCACAGATACGCAGTATTTT	CASSFQGLPTDTQYF
NA	TRBV7-9	NA	TRBJ1-2	TGTGCCAGCAGCTTAAATTTGGGGCCCTCGGGGGGCTACACCTTC	CASSLNLGPSGGYTF
NA	TRBV5-1	once	TRBJ1-2	TGCGCCAGCAGCTTGGGGCTATCGACAGGAGATGGCTACACCTTC	CASSLGLSTGDGYTF
NA	TRBV11-2	NA	TRBJ2-1	TGTGCCAGCAGCTTGGGGACTGCGAGGGAGCAGTTCTTC	CASSLGTAREQFF
TRBD1	TRBV4-3	NA	TRBJ1-1	TGCGCCAGCAGCCAAATCAGGGGGCGGAACACTGAAGCTTTCTTT	CASSQIRGRNTEAFF
NA	TRBV6-2/TRBV6-3	NA	TRBJ2-3	TGTGCCAGCAGTAGCTTGAGGGCCTTCACAGATACGCAGTATTTT	CASSSLRAFTDTQYF
NA	TRBV11-2	once	TRBJ2-2	TGTGCCAGCAGCTTATTGCCAGAAAGAGCCGGGGAGCTGTTTTTT	CASSLLPERAGELFF